The rows below give T cell receptor beta chains drawn from one sample of a study of blood T cell repertoires in COVID-19. Using immunoSEQ multiplex PCR, the repertoire was profiled, and TCRdb retains in-frame clones only, with some absent. The sample yields some 250,000 clones, 70% to 75% seen once. The sequencing input was peripheral blood. Every receptor here comes from a woman over 75 with acute or convalescent COVID-19. Both conserved end residues are part of each CDR3.

CDR3 length: 16
V gene: TRBV14
CDR3 protein: CASSRWSSGRTDTQYF

CDR3 length: 18
V gene: TRBV5-1
CDR3 protein: CASSPRGQANPHTGELFF

CDR3 length: 14
V gene: TRBV5-1
CDR3 protein: CASRLAGGPDTQYF

CDR3 length: 13
V gene: TRBV29-1
CDR3 protein: CSVGEGGGTEAFF

CDR3 length: 14
V gene: TRBV27
CDR3 protein: CASSLEGINSPLHF

CDR3 length: 15
V gene: TRBV11-3
CDR3 protein: CASSLGTGAFNEQFF

CDR3 length: 16
V gene: TRBV24-1
CDR3 protein: CATSDSREGGTDTQYF

CDR3 length: 15
V gene: TRBV5-1
CDR3 protein: CASSLRTGGGETQYF

CDR3 length: 17
V gene: TRBV2
CDR3 protein: CASSPRALRSYNSPLHF

CDR3 length: 11
V gene: TRBV7-2
CDR3 protein: CASSNPDRQYF

CDR3 length: 15
V gene: TRBV9
CDR3 protein: CASSVGWGGQNEQFF

CDR3 length: 14
V gene: TRBV5-6
CDR3 protein: CASSYDRATYEQYF

CDR3 length: 15
V gene: TRBV7-9
CDR3 protein: CASSLRASGIYEQYF

CDR3 length: 12
V gene: TRBV19
CDR3 protein: CASSPGEGTIYF

CDR3 length: 14
V gene: TRBV19
CDR3 protein: CASSITGKGQPQHF

CDR3 length: 12
V gene: TRBV6-5
CDR3 protein: CASTPAGGAQYF

CDR3 length: 13
V gene: TRBV5-4
CDR3 protein: CASSLYRGSPLHF

CDR3 length: 11
V gene: TRBV20-1
CDR3 protein: CSARRGDTQYF

CDR3 length: 15
V gene: TRBV5-6
CDR3 protein: CASSLADRGLDEQFF

CDR3 length: 12
V gene: TRBV30
CDR3 protein: CAWSVRGETQYF

CDR3 length: 19
V gene: TRBV12-5
CDR3 protein: CASGLVGRVGRASYNEQFF

CDR3 length: 14
V gene: TRBV5-1
CDR3 protein: CASSLEGTNTEAFF

CDR3 length: 13
V gene: TRBV18
CDR3 protein: CASSPPPGSEAFF

CDR3 length: 14
V gene: TRBV7-2
CDR3 protein: CASSYAQGNSPLHF

CDR3 length: 12
V gene: TRBV12-3/TRBV12-4
CDR3 protein: CASGAGPYEQYF

CDR3 length: 15
V gene: TRBV9
CDR3 protein: CASSRRQGGIETQYF

CDR3 length: 16
V gene: TRBV7-2
CDR3 protein: CASRYLRGANNSPLHF

CDR3 length: 14
V gene: TRBV20-1
CDR3 protein: CSASNRVSGNTIYF

CDR3 length: 14
V gene: TRBV6-5
CDR3 protein: CASSYSGGQETQYF

CDR3 length: 11
V gene: TRBV11-2
CDR3 protein: CASSYSDTQYF

CDR3 length: 12
V gene: TRBV4-1
CDR3 protein: CASTSLTDTQYF

CDR3 length: 16
V gene: TRBV6-2/TRBV6-3
CDR3 protein: CASSYSTGYSVTEAFF

CDR3 length: 14
V gene: TRBV6-6
CDR3 protein: CASSSQGVNYEQYF

CDR3 length: 13
V gene: TRBV5-4
CDR3 protein: CASSSRDQETQYF

CDR3 length: 17
V gene: TRBV7-2
CDR3 protein: CASSPKEGVVGNQPQHF

CDR3 length: 16
V gene: TRBV27
CDR3 protein: CASSLARLSSYNEQFF

CDR3 length: 14
V gene: TRBV5-1
CDR3 protein: CASSSGTGNNEQFF

CDR3 length: 14
V gene: TRBV5-1
CDR3 protein: CASSRDRGSASAFF

CDR3 length: 16
V gene: TRBV18
CDR3 protein: CASSRTSGGPYNEQFF

CDR3 length: 14
V gene: TRBV15
CDR3 protein: CATSVAENTGELFF

CDR3 length: 15
V gene: TRBV20-1
CDR3 protein: CSASLVQDSNQPQHF

CDR3 length: 15
V gene: TRBV3-1/TRBV3-2
CDR3 protein: CASSRVAGVAHEQYF

CDR3 length: 15
V gene: TRBV20-1
CDR3 protein: CSASGSGGHTYGYTF

CDR3 length: 13
V gene: TRBV3-1/TRBV3-2
CDR3 protein: CASSQAYTGELFF

CDR3 length: 16
V gene: TRBV6-1
CDR3 protein: CASSDLGLAGVNEQFF

CDR3 length: 15
V gene: TRBV27
CDR3 protein: CASSLRGTDNSPLHF

CDR3 length: 11
V gene: TRBV14
CDR3 protein: CASSQDGGAFF

CDR3 length: 14
V gene: TRBV18
CDR3 protein: CASSPEGQDTEAFF

CDR3 length: 14
V gene: TRBV6-1
CDR3 protein: CASSERGGPYEQYF

CDR3 length: 13
V gene: TRBV10-3
CDR3 protein: CAIAPGQGYGYTF

CDR3 length: 14
V gene: TRBV15
CDR3 protein: CATRDRGNTGELFF

CDR3 length: 17
V gene: TRBV19
CDR3 protein: CASSPRWGGNSYNEQFF

CDR3 length: 14
V gene: TRBV29-1
CDR3 protein: CSVDQQGSRHEQYF